The subject of this entry is one T cell receptor beta chain. With random hexamers, reverse transcription was performed on about 0.5 to 1 ug of RNA. TCRdb re-derived calls from the immunoSEQ multiplex PCR reads in MiXCR, one entry per CDR3 protein. The sample has roughly 190,000 distinct CDR3 sequences; about 95% are singletons. The source of the sample is a study of CD8 T cells in Susac syndrome. The germline V and J ends were trimmed by 4 bases and 6 bases, with 12 bases remaining between them. This CDR3 spans 13 amino acids. Germline-derived CDR1 and CDR2 are SEHNR and FQNEAQ (reference sequence). The chain uses TRBV7-9 and TRBJ1-2, with a possible D match to TRBD1 (6 bases). The sample taken for sequencing was CD4+ T cells from PBMCs. This sequence originates from a human donor in good health. The DNA for the CDR3 is TGTGCCAGCAGCTCCGGACAGATTAATGGCTACACCTTC. This codes for CASSSGQINGYTF. The full variable domain, completed using reference TRBV7-9 and TRBJ1-2, is DTGVSQNPRHKITKRGQNVTFRCDPISEHNRLYWYRQTLGQGPEFLTYFQNEAQLEKSRLLSDRFSAERPKGSFSTLEIQRTEQGDSAMYLCASSSGQINGYTFGSGTRLTVV.